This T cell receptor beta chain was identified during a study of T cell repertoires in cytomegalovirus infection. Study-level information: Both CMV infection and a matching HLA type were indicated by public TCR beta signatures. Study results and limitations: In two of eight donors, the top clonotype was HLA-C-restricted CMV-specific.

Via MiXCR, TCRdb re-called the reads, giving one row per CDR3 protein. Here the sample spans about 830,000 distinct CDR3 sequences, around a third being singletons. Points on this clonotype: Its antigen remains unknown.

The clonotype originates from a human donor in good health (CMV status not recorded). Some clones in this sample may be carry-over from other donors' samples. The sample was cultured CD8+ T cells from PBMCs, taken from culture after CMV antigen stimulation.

The CDR3 protein is CASSYSAVGQPQHF. The DNA of the CDR3 is TGTGCCAGCAGTTACTCCGCAGTTGGTCAGCCCCAGCATTTT. This chain connects TRBV6-8 to TRBJ1-5, with D unclear. The CDR3 has 14 amino acids. The germline V gene has CDR1 MNHGY and CDR2 SAAAGT. Trimming took off 0 bases at V and 6 bases at J, with 9 bases between the two ends.